What follows describes a single T cell receptor beta chain. Its antigen is still unknown. The data were produced by immunoSEQ multiplex PCR, yet TCRdb's version contains in-frame clones alone and is incomplete. The repertoire includes about 120,000 clones, 75% to 90% of them detected once, and 9% to 9.5% sits in the top ten. The data derive from a study of T cell responses to AZD1222 COVID-19 vaccine. This CDR3 has 14 amino acids. Per the germline V gene, CDR1 is KGHSH and CDR2 is LQKENI. V lost 3 bases and J lost 1, with 9 bases in between. The study's findings and limits: Mostly white British, mostly female donors; authors suggested clonal diversity may be underestimated. At study baseline, merely roughly 6 AZD1222 recipients were seropositive. Regions left unmutated in variants are reportedly the target of nearly half of spike-specific TCRs. Spike-specific TCR breadth and depth both grew after two AZD1222 doses.

Here the sequenced sample was peripheral blood, taken on day 0 of AZD1222 vaccination. The chain recombines TRBV18 with TRBJ1-1; D is uncertain. The sequence was collected from an adult in good health. DNA of the CDR3: TGTGCCAGCTCACCCCAGCGGAGGAACACTGAAGCTTTCTTT. It encodes CASSPQRRNTEAFF. Supplemented by reference TRBV18 and TRBJ1-1, the full variable domain reads NAGVMQNPRHLVRRRGQEARLRCSPMKGHSHVYWYRQLPEEGLKFMVYLQKENIIDESGMPKERFSAEFPKEGPSILRIQQVVRGDSAAYFCASSPQRRNTEAFFGQGTRLTVV.